This entry lists 25 T cell receptor beta chains sequenced from one sample in a study of T cells in women clearing cervical HPV infection. Only in-frame clones appear in the TCRdb table, and some are missing; sequencing was by immunoSEQ multiplex PCR. The sample includes fewer than 30,000 clones. The sample consisted of blood buffy coat. The receptors stem from a woman between 18 and 69 years old with a cervical HPV16 infection that either progressed to CIN3+ or cleared (not recorded which).

Concerning this clone: The read stops 3 residues short of the end of the CDR3; the missing end is completed from the germline J gene. J is TRBJ2-2 and V is TRBV5-1; possible D gene TRBD1, 6 bases. In germline, CDR1 is SGHRS, CDR2 YFSETQ. The CDR3 covers 18 residues. This CDR3 reads CASSRDLDWTATNEKLFF. The CDR3 bases that were read are TGCGCCAGCAGCAGGGATTTGGACTGGACAGCAACTAATGAAAAG.

About this clone itself: The sequence runs out 3 residues before the end of the CDR3; the remainder is reconstructed from the germline J gene. The rearrangement links TRBV9 to TRBJ2-5; D might be TRBD1 (7 bases). Trimming shortened V by 0 bases and J by 4 bases, and 13 bases separated the two germline ends. The CDR3 totals 15 residues. CDR1 and CDR2 (germline): SGDLS, YYNGEE. The chain's CDR3 is CASSVAGGTVETQYF. Incomplete CDR3 DNA: TGTGCCAGCAGCGTAGCAGGGGGGACAGTAGAGACC.

Concerning this clone itself: The observed sequence ends 3 residues before the CDR3 terminus, with the missing tail filled in from the germline J gene. The rearrangement joins TRBV5-1 to TRBJ1-3, with D perhaps TRBD1 (6 bases). Germline V CDR1 and CDR2: SGHRS, YFSETQ. There are 14 residues in the CDR3. Trimming stripped 4 bases from V and 2 bases from J, with 10 bases between. The sequenced CDR3 bases are TGCGCCAGCAGCCCAGACAGGACTGGAAACACC. Residues: CASSPDRTGNT. The entire CDR3 is CASSPDRTGNTIYF.

Notes on this clone: The observed sequence ends 3 residues before the CDR3 terminus, with the missing tail filled in from the germline J gene. The chain joins TRBV19 to TRBJ2-7, with D hard to call. CDR3 length: 16 residues. The germline CDR1 and CDR2 sequences are LNHDA and SQIVND (reference sequence). V lost 0 bases to trimming and J lost 0 bases, with 12 bases between them. The sequenced part of the CDR3 DNA is TGTGCCAGTAGTATAGATCTTCTCAGGAGCTCCTACGAG. It yields the protein CASSIDLLRSSYE. The full CDR3 is CASSIDLLRSSYEQYF.

With regard to this clone: The missing CDR3 end, 3 residues past where the read stops, is filled in from the germline J gene. This sequence joins TRBV5-5 and TRBJ2-1; 13 nucleotides match TRBD2. Germline loops: CDR1 SGHKS, CDR2 YYEKEE (reference sequence). The CDR3 totals 15 residues. Trimming took 4 bases from V and 7 from J; bases not matched to a gene: 5. CDR3 sequence: CASSPRLAGGNEQFF. CDR3 DNA, as far as it was read: TGTGCCAGCAGCCCTCGACTAGCGGGAGGAAATGAG. Full variable domain (missing parts from reference TRBV5-5 and TRBJ2-1): DAGVTQSPTHLIKTRGQQVTLRCSPISGHKSVSWYQQVLGQGPQFIFQYYEKEERGRGNFPDRFSARQFPNYSSELNVNALLLGDSALYLCASSPRLAGGNEQFFGPGTRLTVL.

Of note for this clone: Read sequence stops 3 residues before the CDR3 end, and the germline J gene provides the missing end. The rearrangement joins TRBV11-2 to TRBJ2-7; 8 nucleotides agree with TRBD1. Germline CDR1 and CDR2: SGHAT and FQNNGV. CDR3 size: 13 residues. Trimming removed 5 bases from V and 4 bases from J; junction bases left unmatched: 4. The part of the CDR3 DNA that was read is TGTGCCAGCAGCGACGACAGGGGTTACGAG. Amino acids: CASSDDRGYE. The whole CDR3 sequence is CASSDDRGYEQYF.

Regarding this clone: The observed sequence ends 3 residues before the CDR3 terminus, with the missing tail filled in from the germline J gene. The chain joins TRBV2 to TRBJ1-6, with TRBD1 identical over 12 bases. Germline CDR1 and CDR2: SNHLY and FYNNEI. The CDR3 is 15 amino acids. V shed 6 bases and J 7 bases; nucleotides not matched to a gene: 4. CDR3 DNA (partial): TGTGCCAGCAGAGGGACAGGGGGCGTCAATTCACCC. It translates to CASRGTGGVNSP. The full CDR3 sequence reads CASRGTGGVNSPLHF.

Note on this clone: The read finishes 3 residues shy of the CDR3 end, and the germline J gene is used to complete it. The J gene is TRBJ2-3, the V gene TRBV7-9, with TRBD2 identical over 8 bases. CDR1 SEHNR and CDR2 FQNEAQ come from the germline V gene (reference sequence). This CDR3 is built from 11 residues. CDR3 DNA (partial): TGTGCCGGCTGGGGCGGGGGGACG. The encoded protein is CAGWGGGT. The entire CDR3 protein reads CAGWGGGTQYF.

On this clone itself: The CDR3 end lies 3 residues beyond the end of the read and is filled in from the germline J gene. V gene TRBV20-1 combines with J gene TRBJ2-1, with TRBD1 matching over 7 bases. This CDR3 spans 14 amino acids. Germline V gene lookup returns CDR1 DFQATT and CDR2 SNEGSKA (reference sequence). CDR3 protein: CRALPGQRYNEQFF. The DNA read from the CDR3 is TGCAGGGCTCTCCCGGGACAGAGGTACAATGAG.

Worth noting for this clone: The CDR3 end falls 3 residues outside the read, so it is completed with the germline J gene. The chain recombines TRBV5-4 with TRBJ2-3; a possible D gene is TRBD2 (7 bases). CDR3 length equals 16 residues. V was pared by 3 bases and J by 6 bases, with 20 bases between. Per germline, CDR1 SGHNT and CDR2 YYREEE (reference sequence). The sequenced part of the CDR3 DNA is TGTGCCAGCAGCTCCGTTGGGGGAGGGGGTTTGGATACG. Translating gives CASSSVGGGGLDT. From start to end, the CDR3 is CASSSVGGGGLDTQYF.

A note on this clone: The read gets to within 3 residues of the CDR3 end, and the germline J gene fills in the rest. V and J are TRBV29-1 and TRBJ1-3, with a tentative D call TRBD1 (5 bases). Per germline, CDR1 SQVTM and CDR2 ANQGSEA. CDR3 length: 14 residues. Trimming pared 4 bases from V and 2 bases from J, leaving 12 bases between. The DNA read from the CDR3 is TGCAGCGTTGTGGACAAGAGTACTGGAAACACC. It encodes CSVVDKSTGNT. The full CDR3 protein reads CSVVDKSTGNTIYF.

Points on this clone: From the germline J gene comes the end of the CDR3, since the read stops 3 residues before it. This chain links TRBV18 with TRBJ1-2, with D hard to call. In germline, CDR1 is KGHSH, CDR2 LQKENI. The length of the CDR3 is 17 residues. The CDR3 region is CASSPSTSGINTDTYTF. CDR3 DNA, as far as it was read: TGTGCCAGCTCACCCTCCACTAGCGGGATAAACACAGATACC.

The CDR3 loop reads CASSQMRPSAPYEQYF. The part of the CDR3 DNA that was read is TGTGCCAGCAGCCAAATGCGGCCCTCGGCGCCCTACGAG. The chain employs TRBV16 and TRBJ2-7; D remains unclear. The CDR3 is cut off 3 residues early in the read; its end comes from the germline J gene. V gave up 2 bases and J gave up 2 bases, with 16 bases separating them. The CDR3 contains 16 residues. Germline CDR1 reads KGHSY; CDR2 reads FQNENV.

As concerns this clone: The DNA ends 3 residues before the CDR3 does, and the rest of the CDR3 is filled in from the germline J gene. The chain recombines TRBV18 with TRBJ2-7; D is possibly TRBD1 (5 bases). The CDR3 runs to 13 residues. Germline values: CDR1 KGHSH, CDR2 LQKENI. The V end lost 4 bases, the J end lost 5 bases, and 12 bases lay between the germline ends. The CDR3 protein is CASSRSQGDEQYF. The sequenced part of the CDR3 DNA is TGTGCCAGCTCACGATCCCAGGGCGACGAG.

As to this clone: Coverage ceases 3 residues before the CDR3 finishes, and the germline J gene fills in the end. This chain uses TRBV19 with TRBJ2-3; 12 bases line up with TRBD2. Looked up from germline, CDR1 is LNHDA and CDR2 is SQIVND (reference sequence). The CDR3 totals 16 residues. With 7 bases clipped from V and 6 bases from J, the junction kept 11 bases outside the gene matches. CDR3 DNA (partial): TGTGCCAGTACATCGTCGACTAGCGGGAGTGGGGATACG. Its protein product is CASTSSTSGSGDT. In full, the CDR3 is CASTSSTSGSGDTQYF. The full variable domain, its missing parts supplied by reference TRBV19 and TRBJ2-3, is DGGITQSPKYLFRKEGQNVTLSCEQNLNHDAMYWYRQDPGQGLRLIYYSQIVNDFQKGDIAEGYSVSREKKESFPLTVTSAQKNPTAFYLCASTSSTSGSGDTQYFGPGTRLTVL.

Partial CDR3 DNA: TGTGCCAGTAGTCCCCGTACTACAGGATCCTATGGC. As protein: CASSPRTTGSYG. The entire CDR3 reads CASSPRTTGSYGYTF. The chain recombines TRBV19 with TRBJ1-2; D possibly corresponds to TRBD1 (5 bases). With the read ending 3 residues before the CDR3 end, the germline J gene is used to fill in that end. Germline values: CDR1 LNHDA, CDR2 SQIVND (reference sequence). The V and J ends lost 5 bases and 4 bases respectively, with 17 bases between them. CDR3 length: 15 amino acids.

With regard to this clone: The read stops 3 residues short of the end of the CDR3; the missing end is completed from the germline J gene. The chain uses TRBV18 and TRBJ1-3; D is unresolved. Germline V gene lookup returns CDR1 KGHSH and CDR2 LQKENI. V gave up 2 bases and J gave up 0 bases, with 5 bases separating them. The CDR3 is made up of 14 amino acids. The CDR3 DNA, read in part, is TGTGCCAGCTCACCATATAACTCTGGAAACACC. It yields the protein CASSPYNSGNT. The complete CDR3 reads CASSPYNSGNTIYF.

Here the CDR3 reads CASSADRGRETQYF. The CDR3 DNA, read in part, is TGTGCCAGCAGCGCCGACAGGGGGCGAGAGACC. The chain carries TRBV7-2 and TRBJ2-5; 10 positions match TRBD1. The observed sequence ends 3 residues before the CDR3 terminus, with the missing tail filled in from the germline J gene. This CDR3 spans 14 amino acids. Germline V gene lookup returns CDR1 SGHTA and CDR2 FQGNSA. V lost 5 bases and J lost 4; bases outside the gene matches: 4. The full variable domain, rest sourced from reference TRBV7-2 and TRBJ2-5, is GAGVSQSPSNKVTEKGKDVELRCDPISGHTALYWYRQSLGQGLEFLIYFQGNSAPDKSGLPSDRFSAERTGGSVSTLTIQRTQQEDSAVYLCASSADRGRETQYFGPGTRLLVL.

Notes on this clone: The read is 3 residues too short to cover the CDR3 end, so that end is filled in from the germline J gene. The V and J genes are TRBV11-2 and TRBJ2-5; 10 bases are a match to TRBD1. The germline gives CDR1 SGHAT, CDR2 FQNNGV. This CDR3 has 15 amino acids. V shed 7 bases and J 4 bases; nucleotides not matched to a gene: 9. CDR3 DNA, as far as it was read: TGTGCCAGCAACCCGGGACAGGGGTCTTTAGAGACC. Its translation: CASNPGQGSLET. The full-length CDR3 reads as CASNPGQGSLETQYF.

Points on this clone: The CDR3 end is not reached by the read, which stops 3 residues before it; the germline J gene fills it in. V is TRBV5-1 and J is TRBJ2-1; the match to TRBD2 covers 9 bases. The CDR3 spans 19 residues. Germline V CDR1 and CDR2: SGHRS, YFSETQ. J gave up 6 bases and V 2 bases, and 18 bases lay outside the gene matches. This chain's CDR3 is CASSLRVAGEPDRFNEQFF. The part of the CDR3 DNA that was read is TGCGCCAGCAGCTTAAGGGTAGCGGGAGAACCCGACCGTTTCAATGAG.

As regards this clone: The read terminates 3 residues before the CDR3 end, so the remaining end is supplied by the germline J gene. V is TRBV18 and J is TRBJ2-3, with 11 bases that match TRBD2. V shed 3 bases and J 6 bases; nucleotides not matched to a gene: 20. The CDR3 runs to 20 residues. Germline CDR1 and CDR2: KGHSH and LQKENI. CDR3 sequence reads: CASSPQDSSLTSGTTDTQYF. The sequenced CDR3 bases are TGTGCCAGCTCACCCCAGGACAGCTCACTGACTAGCGGGACCACCGATACG. The entire variable domain, with the rest obtained from reference TRBV18 and TRBJ2-3, is as follows: NAGVMQNPRHLVRRRGQEARLRCSPMKGHSHVYWYRQLPEEGLKFMVYLQKENIIDESGMPKERFSAEFPKEGPSILRIQQVVRGDSAAYFCASSPQDSSLTSGTTDTQYFGPGTRLTVL.

A word on this clone: The read ends 3 residues early relative to the CDR3; the germline J gene fills the gap. The chain carries TRBV5-1 and TRBJ2-7; 7 bases map to TRBD1. Germline CDR1 reads SGHRS; CDR2 reads YFSETQ. J lost 3 bases, V lost 1 base, and 4 bases had no gene match. The CDR3 is 14 amino acids. The CDR3 bases that were read are TGCGCCAGCAGCTTGATGGGACAGAACTACGAG. Translated, it gives CASSLMGQNYE. In full, the CDR3 is CASSLMGQNYEQYF.

The DNA read from the CDR3 is TGCAGTGCTAGGTTAGCGGGAGGGGGCTACAATGAG. Encoded protein: CSARLAGGGYNE. The CDR3 in full is CSARLAGGGYNEQFF. The chain combines TRBV20-1 with TRBJ2-1; 11 positions match TRBD2. The CDR3 is cut off 3 residues early in the read; its end comes from the germline J gene. CDR1 and CDR2 from the germline V gene are DFQATT and SNEGSKA (reference sequence). This CDR3 has 15 amino acids. Trimming cost V 3 bases and J 3 bases; bases outside gene matches: 4.

Concerning this clone itself: The read gets to within 3 residues of the CDR3 end, and the germline J gene fills in the rest. The rearrangement joins TRBV19 to TRBJ1-2; no clear D gene. The CDR3 sequence is 14 residues long. Germline-derived CDR1 and CDR2 are LNHDA and SQIVND (reference sequence). CDR3 DNA, as far as it was read: TGTGCCAGTACAATTAGCGGGAGACCAAATGAC. This gives the protein CASTISGRPND. The whole CDR3 region reads CASTISGRPNDYTF.

To note about this clone: The read ends 3 residues shy of where the CDR3 ends; the end is completed using the germline J gene. This sequence joins TRBV28 and TRBJ1-4, with TRBD1 matching 7 bases. In germline, CDR1 is MDHEN, CDR2 SYDVKM. V shed 3 bases, J shed 7 bases, and the junction held 11 bases outside the gene matches. The CDR3 is 16 residues long. CDR3: CASSLQTGVAGEKLFF. Partial CDR3 DNA: TGTGCCAGCAGTTTGCAAACAGGGGTCGCGGGTGAAAAA.